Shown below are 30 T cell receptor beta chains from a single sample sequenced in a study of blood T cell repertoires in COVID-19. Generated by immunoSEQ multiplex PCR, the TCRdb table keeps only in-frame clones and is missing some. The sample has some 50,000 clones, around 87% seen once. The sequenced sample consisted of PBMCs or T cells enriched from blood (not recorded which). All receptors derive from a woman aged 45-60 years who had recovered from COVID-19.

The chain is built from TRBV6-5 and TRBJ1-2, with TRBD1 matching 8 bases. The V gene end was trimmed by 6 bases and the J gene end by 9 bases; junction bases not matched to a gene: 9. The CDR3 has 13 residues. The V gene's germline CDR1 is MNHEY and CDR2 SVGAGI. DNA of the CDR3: TGTGCCAGCAGACGGGGACAGGATGAATGCTACACCTTC. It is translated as CASRRGQDECYTF.

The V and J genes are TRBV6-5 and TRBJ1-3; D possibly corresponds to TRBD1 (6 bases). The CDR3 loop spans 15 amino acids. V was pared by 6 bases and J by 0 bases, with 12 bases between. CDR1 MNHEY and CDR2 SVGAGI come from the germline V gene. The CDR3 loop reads CASSPDRASGNTIYF. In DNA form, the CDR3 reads TGTGCCAGCAGCCCGGACAGAGCCTCTGGAAACACCATATATTTT.

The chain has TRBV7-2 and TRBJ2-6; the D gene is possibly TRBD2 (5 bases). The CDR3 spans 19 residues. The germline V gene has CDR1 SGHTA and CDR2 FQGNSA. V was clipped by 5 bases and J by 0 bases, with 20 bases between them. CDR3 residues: CASSLRWGAAHSGANVLTF. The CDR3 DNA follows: TGTGCCAGCAGCCTCCGATGGGGAGCGGCCCACTCTGGGGCCAACGTCCTGACTTTC. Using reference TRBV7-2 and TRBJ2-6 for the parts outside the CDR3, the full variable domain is GAGVSQSPSNKVTEKGKDVELRCDPISGHTALYWYRQSLGQGLEFLIYFQGNSAPDKSGLPSDRFSAERTGGSVSTLTIQRTQQEDSAVYLCASSLRWGAAHSGANVLTFGAGSRLTVL.

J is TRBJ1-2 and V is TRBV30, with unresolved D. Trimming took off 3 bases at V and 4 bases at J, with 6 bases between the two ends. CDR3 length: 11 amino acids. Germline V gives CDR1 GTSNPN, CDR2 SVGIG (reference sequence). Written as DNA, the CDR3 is TGTGCCTGGAGCACCAGCTATGGCTACACCTTC. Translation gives CAWSTSYGYTF. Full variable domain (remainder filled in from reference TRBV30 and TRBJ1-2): SQTIHQWPATLVQPVGSPLSLECTVEGTSNPNLYWYRQAAGRGLQLLFYSVGIGQISSEVPQNLSASRPQDRQFILSSKKLLLSDSGFYLCAWSTSYGYTFGSGTRLTVV.

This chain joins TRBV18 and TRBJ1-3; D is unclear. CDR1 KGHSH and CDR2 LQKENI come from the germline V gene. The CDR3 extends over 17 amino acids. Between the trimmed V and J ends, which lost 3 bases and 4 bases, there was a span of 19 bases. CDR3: CASSPLRTTLSGNTIYF. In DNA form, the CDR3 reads TGTGCCAGCTCACCGCTCAGGACTACCCTTTCCGGAAACACCATATATTTT.

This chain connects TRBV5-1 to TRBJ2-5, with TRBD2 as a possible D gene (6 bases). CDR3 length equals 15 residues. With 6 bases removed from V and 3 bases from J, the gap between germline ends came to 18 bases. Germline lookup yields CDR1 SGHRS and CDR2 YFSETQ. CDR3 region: CASTRGGLEEETQYF. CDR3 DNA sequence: TGCGCCAGCACCCGGGGAGGTTTGGAGGAAGAGACCCAGTACTTC.

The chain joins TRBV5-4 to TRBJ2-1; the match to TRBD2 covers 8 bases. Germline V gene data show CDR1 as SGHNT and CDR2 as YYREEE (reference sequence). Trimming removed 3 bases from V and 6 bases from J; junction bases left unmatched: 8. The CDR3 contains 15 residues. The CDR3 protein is CASSSTGTRTNEQFF. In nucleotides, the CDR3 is TGTGCCAGCAGCTCGACCGGGACTAGAACCAATGAGCAGTTCTTC.

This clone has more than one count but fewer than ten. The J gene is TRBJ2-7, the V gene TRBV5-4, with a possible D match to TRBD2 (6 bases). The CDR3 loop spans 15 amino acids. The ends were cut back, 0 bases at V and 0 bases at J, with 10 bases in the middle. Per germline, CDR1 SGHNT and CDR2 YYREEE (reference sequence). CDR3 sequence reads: CASSLAFGSSYEQYF. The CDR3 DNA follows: TGTGCCAGCAGCTTGGCCTTCGGGAGCTCCTACGAGCAGTACTTC.

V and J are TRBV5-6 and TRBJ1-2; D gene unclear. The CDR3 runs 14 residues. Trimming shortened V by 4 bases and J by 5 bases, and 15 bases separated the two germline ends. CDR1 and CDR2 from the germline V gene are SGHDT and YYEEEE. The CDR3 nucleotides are TGTGCCAGCAGCCGATGGAGGCAAGCTTATGGCTACACCTTC. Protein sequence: CASSRWRQAYGYTF.

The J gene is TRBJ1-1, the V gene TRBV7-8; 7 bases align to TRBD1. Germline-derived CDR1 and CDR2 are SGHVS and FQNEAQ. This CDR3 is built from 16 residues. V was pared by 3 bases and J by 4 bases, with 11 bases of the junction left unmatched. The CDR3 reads CASSFGTVGGPTEAFF. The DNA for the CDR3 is TGTGCCAGCAGCTTCGGGACAGTTGGGGGGCCCACTGAAGCTTTCTTT.

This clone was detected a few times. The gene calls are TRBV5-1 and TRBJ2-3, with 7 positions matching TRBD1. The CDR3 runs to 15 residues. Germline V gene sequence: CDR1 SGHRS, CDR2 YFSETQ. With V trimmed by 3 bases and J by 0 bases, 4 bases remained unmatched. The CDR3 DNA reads TGCGCCAGCAGCTCGACAGGGCTGAGCACAGATACGCAGTATTTT. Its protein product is CASSSTGLSTDTQYF.

The CDR3 sequence is CASRVQASSSEQYF. The DNA for the CDR3 is TGTGCCAGCAGGGTACAGGCCTCCAGCTCCGAGCAGTACTTC. This chain joins TRBV27 and TRBJ2-7, with D perhaps TRBD1 (5 bases). The ends were cut back, 6 bases at V and 6 bases at J, with 18 bases in the middle. The CDR3 spans 14 residues. Germline CDR1 MNHEY, CDR2 SMNVEV (reference sequence).

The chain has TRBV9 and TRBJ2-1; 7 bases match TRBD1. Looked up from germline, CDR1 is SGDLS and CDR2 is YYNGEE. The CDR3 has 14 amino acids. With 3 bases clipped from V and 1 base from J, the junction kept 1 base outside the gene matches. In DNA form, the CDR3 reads TGTGCCAGCAGCGGGACAGGATCCTACAATGAGCAGTTCTTC. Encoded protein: CASSGTGSYNEQFF.

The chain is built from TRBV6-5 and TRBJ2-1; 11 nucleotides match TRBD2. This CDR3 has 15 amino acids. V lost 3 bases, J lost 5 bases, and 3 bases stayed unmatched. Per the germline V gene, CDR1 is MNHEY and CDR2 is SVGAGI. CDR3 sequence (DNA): TGTGCCAGCAGTTATTTTAGCGGGGGGGACAATGAGCAGTTCTTC. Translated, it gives CASSYFSGGDNEQFF.

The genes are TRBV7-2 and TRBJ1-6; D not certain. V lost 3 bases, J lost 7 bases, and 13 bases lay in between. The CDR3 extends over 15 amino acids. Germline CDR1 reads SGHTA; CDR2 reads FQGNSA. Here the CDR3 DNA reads TGTGCCAGCAGCTTGACCCCGGGAGCAAATTCACCCCTCCACTTT. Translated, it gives CASSLTPGANSPLHF. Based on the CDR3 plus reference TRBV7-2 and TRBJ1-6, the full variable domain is GAGVSQSPSNKVTEKGKDVELRCDPISGHTALYWYRQSLGQGLEFLIYFQGNSAPDKSGLPSDRFSAERTGGSVSTLTIQRTQQEDSAVYLCASSLTPGANSPLHFGNGTRLTVT.

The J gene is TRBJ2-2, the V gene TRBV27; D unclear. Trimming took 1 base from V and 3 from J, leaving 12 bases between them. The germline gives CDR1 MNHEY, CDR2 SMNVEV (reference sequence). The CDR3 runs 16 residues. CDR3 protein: CASSLFPPRDTGELFF. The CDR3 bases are TGTGCCAGCAGTTTATTCCCACCTCGGGACACCGGGGAGCTGTTTTTT.

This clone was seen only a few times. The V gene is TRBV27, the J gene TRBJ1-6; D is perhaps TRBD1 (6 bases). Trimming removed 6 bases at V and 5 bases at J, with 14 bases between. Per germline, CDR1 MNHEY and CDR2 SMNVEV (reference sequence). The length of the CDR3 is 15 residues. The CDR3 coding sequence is TGTGCCAGCAGCCTTGGGACACTGCATAATTCACCCCTCCACTTT. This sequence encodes CASSLGTLHNSPLHF.

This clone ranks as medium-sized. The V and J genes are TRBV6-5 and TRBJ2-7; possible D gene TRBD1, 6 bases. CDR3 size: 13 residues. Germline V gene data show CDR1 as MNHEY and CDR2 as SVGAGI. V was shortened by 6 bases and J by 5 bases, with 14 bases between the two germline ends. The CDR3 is CASSRGYRDEQYF. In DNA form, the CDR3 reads TGTGCCAGCAGCCGAGGCTACAGGGACGAGCAGTACTTC.

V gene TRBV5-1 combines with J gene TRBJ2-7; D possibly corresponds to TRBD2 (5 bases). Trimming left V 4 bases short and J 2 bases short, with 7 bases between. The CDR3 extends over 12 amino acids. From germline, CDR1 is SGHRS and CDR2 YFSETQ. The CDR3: CASSPGTYEQYF. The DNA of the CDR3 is TGCGCCAGCAGCCCCGGGACCTACGAGCAGTACTTC.

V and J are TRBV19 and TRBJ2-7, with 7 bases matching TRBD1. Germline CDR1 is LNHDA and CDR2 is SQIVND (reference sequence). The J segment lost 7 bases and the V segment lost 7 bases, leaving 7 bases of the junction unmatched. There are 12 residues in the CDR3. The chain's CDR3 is CASTGGVGEQYF. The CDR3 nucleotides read TGTGCCAGTACAGGGGGTGTGGGGGAGCAGTACTTC. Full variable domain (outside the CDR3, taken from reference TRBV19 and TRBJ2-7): DGGITQSPKYLFRKEGQNVTLSCEQNLNHDAMYWYRQDPGQGLRLIYYSQIVNDFQKGDIAEGYSVSREKKESFPLTVTSAQKNPTAFYLCASTGGVGEQYFGPGTRLTVT.

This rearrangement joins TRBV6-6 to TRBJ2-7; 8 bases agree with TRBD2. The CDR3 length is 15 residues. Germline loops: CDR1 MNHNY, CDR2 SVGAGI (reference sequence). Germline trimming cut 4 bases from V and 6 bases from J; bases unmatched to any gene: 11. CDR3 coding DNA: TGTGCCAGCAGTTCCCTCTCCGGACTAGCCCCCGAGCAGTACTTC. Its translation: CASSSLSGLAPEQYF.

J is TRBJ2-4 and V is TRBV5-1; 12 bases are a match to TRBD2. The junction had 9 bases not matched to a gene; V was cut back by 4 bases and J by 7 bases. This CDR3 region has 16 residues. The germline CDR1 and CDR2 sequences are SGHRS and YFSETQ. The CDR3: CASSARLAGVMNIQYF. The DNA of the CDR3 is TGCGCCAGCAGCGCCCGACTAGCGGGAGTTATGAACATTCAGTACTTC.

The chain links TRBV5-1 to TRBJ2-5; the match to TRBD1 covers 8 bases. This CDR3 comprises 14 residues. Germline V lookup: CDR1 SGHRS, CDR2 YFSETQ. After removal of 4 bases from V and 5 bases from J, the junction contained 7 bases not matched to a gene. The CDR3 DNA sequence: TGCGCCAGCAGCCTAGGACAGGGAATGGAGACCCAGTACTTC. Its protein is CASSLGQGMETQYF.

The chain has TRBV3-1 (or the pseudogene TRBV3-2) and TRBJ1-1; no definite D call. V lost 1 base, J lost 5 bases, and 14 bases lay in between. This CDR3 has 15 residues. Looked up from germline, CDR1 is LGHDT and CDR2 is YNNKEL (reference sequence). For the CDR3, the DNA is TGTGCCAGCAGCCAAGGGACTAACCTTTGGACTGAAGCTTTCTTT. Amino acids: CASSQGTNLWTEAFF.

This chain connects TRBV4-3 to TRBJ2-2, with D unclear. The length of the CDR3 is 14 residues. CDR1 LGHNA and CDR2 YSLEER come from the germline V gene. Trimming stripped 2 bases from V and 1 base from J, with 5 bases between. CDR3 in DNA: TGCGCCAGCAGCCAAAACATGAACACCGGGGAGCTGTTTTTT. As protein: CASSQNMNTGELFF.

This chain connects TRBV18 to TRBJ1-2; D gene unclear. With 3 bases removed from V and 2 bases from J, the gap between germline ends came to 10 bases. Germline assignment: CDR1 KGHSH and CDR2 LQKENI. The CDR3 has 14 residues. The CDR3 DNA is TGTGCCAGCTCACCCCTCGACGGGAACTATGGCTACACCTTC. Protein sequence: CASSPLDGNYGYTF. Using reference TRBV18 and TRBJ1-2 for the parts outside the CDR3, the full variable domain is NAGVMQNPRHLVRRRGQEARLRCSPMKGHSHVYWYRQLPEEGLKFMVYLQKENIIDESGMPKERFSAEFPKEGPSILRIQQVVRGDSAAYFCASSPLDGNYGYTFGSGTRLTVV.

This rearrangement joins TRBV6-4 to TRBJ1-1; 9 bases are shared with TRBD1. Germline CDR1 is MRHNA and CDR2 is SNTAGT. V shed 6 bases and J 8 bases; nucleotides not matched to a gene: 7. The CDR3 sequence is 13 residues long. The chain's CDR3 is CASRREGTGEAFF. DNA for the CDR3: TGTGCCAGCAGGAGAGAGGGGACAGGGGAAGCTTTCTTT.

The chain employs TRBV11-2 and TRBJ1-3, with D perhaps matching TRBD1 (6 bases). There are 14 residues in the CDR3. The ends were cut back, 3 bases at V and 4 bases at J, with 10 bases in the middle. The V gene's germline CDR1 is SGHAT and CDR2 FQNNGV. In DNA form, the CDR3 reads TGTGCCAGCAGCTTTAGAGGACAGGGAAACACCATATATTTT. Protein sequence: CASSFRGQGNTIYF.

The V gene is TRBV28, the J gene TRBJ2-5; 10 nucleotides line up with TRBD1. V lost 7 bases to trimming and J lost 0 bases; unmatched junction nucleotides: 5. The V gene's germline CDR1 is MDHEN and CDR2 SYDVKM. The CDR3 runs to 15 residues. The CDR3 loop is CASKPGQGYQETQYF. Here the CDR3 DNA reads TGTGCCAGCAAACCGGGACAGGGGTACCAAGAGACCCAGTACTTC.

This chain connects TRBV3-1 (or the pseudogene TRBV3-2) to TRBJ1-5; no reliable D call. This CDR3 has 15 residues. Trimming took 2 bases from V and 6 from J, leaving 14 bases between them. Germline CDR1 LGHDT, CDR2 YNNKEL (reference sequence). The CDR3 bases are TGTGCCAGCAGCCAATTAAGAGGGCCAGGTCAGCCCCAGCATTTT. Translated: CASSQLRGPGQPQHF.